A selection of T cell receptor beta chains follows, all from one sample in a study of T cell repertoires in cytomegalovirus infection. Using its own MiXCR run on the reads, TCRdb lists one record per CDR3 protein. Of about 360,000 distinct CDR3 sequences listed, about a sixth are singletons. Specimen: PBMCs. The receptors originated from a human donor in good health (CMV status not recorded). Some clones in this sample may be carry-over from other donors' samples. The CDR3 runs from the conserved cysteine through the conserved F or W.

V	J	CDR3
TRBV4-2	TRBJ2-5	CASSLHPAGGQETQYF
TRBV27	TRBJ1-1	CASLPQGLNTEAFF
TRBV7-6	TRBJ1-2	CASSQDRAGGYTF
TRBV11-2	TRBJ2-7	CASSLAGTTSPYEQYF
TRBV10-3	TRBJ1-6	CAISESEGFTLHF
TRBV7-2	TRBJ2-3	CASSSRQGRTDTQYF
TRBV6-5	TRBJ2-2	CASSRDLVTGELFF
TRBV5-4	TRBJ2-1	CASSFNGRTDEQFF
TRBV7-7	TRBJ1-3	CASSPTGGNTIYF
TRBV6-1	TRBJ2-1	CASRGTGGFNEQFF
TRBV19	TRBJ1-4	CASSISASAQLEKLFF
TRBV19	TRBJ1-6	CASSPQVVEDRFTLYSPLHF
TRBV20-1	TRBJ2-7	CSARAVTESEQYF
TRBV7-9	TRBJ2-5	CASHSAGASETQYF
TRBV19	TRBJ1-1	CASCMGGYTEAFF
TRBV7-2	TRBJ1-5	CASSATAGTGGSQPQHF